This record looks at one T cell receptor (beta chain) sequence and its context. Its cognate antigen is unknown. Other DNA sequences in this specimen translate into the identical CDR3. Sequencing used immunoSEQ multiplex PCR; TCRdb keeps in-frame clones, though not all of them. This table holds about 68,000 clones, roughly 93% found once. The data originate from a study of lymphopenia after photon versus proton radiotherapy. Broader study findings: In patients who died, overall survival fell as post-nadir TCR diversity dropped more.

The ends were cut back, 3 bases at V and 3 bases at J, with 3 bases in the middle. CDR1 is MNHNS and CDR2 is SASEGT in the germline V gene. The CDR3 consists of 11 residues. The sequences come from peripheral blood, collected from a patient treated with photon-based radiotherapy. The chain combines TRBV6-1 with TRBJ2-7; no clear D. This receptor was identified in a woman aged 70 to 79 with pancreatic cancer. The DNA for the CDR3 is TGTGCCAGCAGTGATAACTACGAGCAGTACTTC. This translates into CASSDNYEQYF.